The 13 T cell receptor beta chains listed next were all sequenced from one sample in a study of shared clonotypes between healthy human individuals. The repertoire was sequenced with immunoSEQ multiplex PCR; TCRdb's copy has only in-frame clones and lacks some. The sample consists of about 2 million clones, about 94% of them appearing once. Only CD45RO-negative cells positively selected for CCR7 counted as naive CD8 cells, so terminally differentiated effector memory CD45RA+ cells were excluded. Sample: naive CD8+ T cells sorted from blood. The receptors derive from a man between 18 and 29 years old in good health.

The chain recombines TRBV7-2 with TRBJ2-3, with D unresolved. This CDR3 has 14 amino acids. Trimming took 1 base from V and 2 from J, leaving 7 bases between them. Per the germline V gene, CDR1 is SGHTA and CDR2 is FQGNSA. CDR3 DNA sequence: TGTGCCAGCAGCTTAGAGTCGAACACAGATACGCAGTATTTT. Its translation: CASSLESNTDTQYF.

The rearrangement joins TRBV14 to TRBJ2-5; tentatively, D is TRBD2 (6 bases). Germline V lookup: CDR1 SGHDN, CDR2 FVKESK. The CDR3 has 15 residues. The V end lost 4 bases, the J end lost 5 bases, and 17 bases lay between the germline ends. The CDR3 DNA reads TGTGCCAGCAGCCCTGGTGGCGGGACTTCGGAGACCCAGTACTTC. It is translated as CASSPGGGTSETQYF.

The genes are TRBV28 and TRBJ2-5, with TRBD2 as a possible D gene (6 bases). Trimming left V 5 bases short and J 2 bases short, with 15 bases between. The CDR3 has 15 residues. Germline CDR1 and CDR2: MDHEN and SYDVKM. The CDR3 coding sequence is TGTGCCAGCAGTCCCTGGGGGGTGAGGCAAGAGACCCAGTACTTC. Its protein is CASSPWGVRQETQYF.

The chain couples TRBV6-5 to TRBJ2-1, with D possibly being TRBD1 or TRBD2 (5 bases each). The CDR3 contains 15 residues. CDR1 and CDR2 from the germline V gene are MNHEY and SVGAGI. V lost 7 bases and J 5 bases, leaving 18 bases between the germline ends. CDR3 in DNA: TGTGCCAGCACCGAGACAGTGAGGGTCCACAATGAGCAGTTCTTC. Translated: CASTETVRVHNEQFF.

A single count supports this clone. The rearrangement links TRBV11-2 to TRBJ2-1, with TRBD2 identical over 7 bases. The CDR3 length is 16 residues. V dropped 2 bases and J dropped 3; count of bases not matched to a gene: 7. Germline assignment: CDR1 SGHAT and CDR2 FQNNGV. The CDR3 loop reads CASSLNSGMLYNEQFF. Here the CDR3 DNA reads TGTGCCAGCAGCTTAAACAGCGGGATGCTCTACAATGAGCAGTTCTTC.

This chain uses TRBV7-6 with TRBJ1-1; D remains ambiguous. This CDR3 is built from 14 residues. The V gene's germline CDR1 is SGHVS and CDR2 FNYEAQ. V lost 1 base and J 5 bases, leaving 11 bases between the germline ends. The CDR3 region is CASSLGGSMTEAFF. The DNA of the CDR3 is TGTGCCAGCAGCTTAGGTGGCTCCATGACTGAAGCTTTCTTT.

V and J are TRBV7-9 and TRBJ1-2; D is possibly TRBD1 (6 bases). Trimming left V 5 bases short and J 8 bases short, with 18 bases between. This CDR3 has 14 amino acids. Looked up from germline, CDR1 is SEHNR and CDR2 is FQNEAQ (reference sequence). CDR3 loop: CASSPPGRGEGYTF. Written as DNA, the CDR3 is TGTGCCAGCAGCCCCCCAGGCAGGGGAGAAGGCTACACCTTC.

This chain connects TRBV19 to TRBJ2-7, with D uncertain. Germline V gives CDR1 LNHDA, CDR2 SQIVND (reference sequence). V dropped 5 bases and J dropped 0 bases, with 8 bases sitting between them. The CDR3 runs 13 residues. The CDR3 protein is CASSPFPSYEQYF. CDR3 sequence (DNA): TGTGCCAGTAGTCCGTTTCCCTCCTACGAGCAGTACTTC. The variable domain in full, completed from reference TRBV19 and TRBJ2-7, reads DGGITQSPKYLFRKEGQNVTLSCEQNLNHDAMYWYRQDPGQGLRLIYYSQIVNDFQKGDIAEGYSVSREKKESFPLTVTSAQKNPTAFYLCASSPFPSYEQYFGPGTRLTVT.

The rearrangement uses TRBV13 and TRBJ1-1; unclear D gene. Germline-derived CDR1 and CDR2 are PRHDT and FYEKMQ (reference sequence). Trimming cost V 5 bases and J 8 bases, with 15 bases left between them. The CDR3 sequence is 13 residues long. The CDR3 loop is CASSGSAYEEAFF. CDR3 DNA sequence: TGTGCCAGCAGCGGGTCCGCCTACGAGGAAGCTTTCTTT.

The chain carries TRBV4-1 and TRBJ2-7, with a tentative D call TRBD1 (6 bases). CDR3 length equals 16 residues. The V gene lost 0 bases and the J gene lost 0 bases, with 12 bases spanning the gap. The germline V gene encodes CDR1 MGHRA and CDR2 YSYEKL. CDR3: CASSQDRGTTSYEQYF. The CDR3 nucleotides read TGCGCCAGCAGCCAAGACAGGGGTACCACCTCCTACGAGCAGTACTTC.

A remark on this clone: This CDR3 is also generated by other DNA sequences in the sample. V usage is TRBV2 and J usage is TRBJ1-5; D is unresolved. V lost 0 bases and J 0 bases, leaving 6 bases between the germline ends. The germline V gene encodes CDR1 SNHLY and CDR2 FYNNEI. The CDR3 has 15 amino acids. Here the CDR3 reads CASSEAGYSNQPQHF. The CDR3 nucleotides read TGTGCCAGCAGTGAAGCAGGATATAGCAATCAGCCCCAGCATTTT.

The rearrangement uses TRBV18 and TRBJ1-1; D unresolved. CDR3 length: 14 amino acids. V lost 6 bases, J lost 5 bases, and 16 bases lay in between. The germline CDR1 and CDR2 sequences are KGHSH and LQKENI. In nucleotides, the CDR3 is TGTGCCAGCTCGCCAGCGATGGGATTAACTGAAGCTTTCTTT. As protein: CASSPAMGLTEAFF.

The chain employs TRBV21-1 and TRBJ2-5; no DNA check was done on the table's D call, TRBD2. TRBV21-1 is a recognized pseudogene. There are 20 residues in the CDR3. CDR3 sequence reads: CASNPSKAHVLAGNRETQYF. CDR3 coding DNA: TGTGCCAGCAACCCAAGCAAAGCCCATGTCCTAGCGGGCAATAGGGAGACCCAGTACTTC.